This T cell receptor beta chain appears in the sequencing data of a study of cytomegalovirus exposure and HLA in healthy donors. Study-wide context: Of some 360 genotyped donors, about 81% clustered with self-reported Caucasian donors. Whole-study findings and limits: For most TCR beta V segments, an earlier analysis put the productive rate at about 90% or about 30% of the time.

Each donor was nominally healthy when sampled (though unrecorded immune exposures were likely). This PCR relied on a set of 60 Vbeta primers and 13 Jbeta primers. Sequenced by immunoSEQ multiplex PCR; TCRdb stores in-frame clones only, minus some. The data show approximately 70,000 clones, approximately 70% seen once. Details on this clone: What it binds is unknown.

Germline loops: CDR1 ENHRY, CDR2 SYGVKD. Trimming removed 1 base from V and 3 bases from J, with 6 bases in between. This CDR3 is 14 amino acids long. This sequence originates from a woman between 45 and 60 years old in good health and CMV-seropositive. The rearrangement uses TRBV10-3 and TRBJ2-2; D call uncertain. Sequenced: PBMCs. The CDR3 loop is CAISELTHTGELFF. CDR3 bases: TGTGCCATCAGTGAGTTAACACACACCGGGGAGCTGTTTTTT.